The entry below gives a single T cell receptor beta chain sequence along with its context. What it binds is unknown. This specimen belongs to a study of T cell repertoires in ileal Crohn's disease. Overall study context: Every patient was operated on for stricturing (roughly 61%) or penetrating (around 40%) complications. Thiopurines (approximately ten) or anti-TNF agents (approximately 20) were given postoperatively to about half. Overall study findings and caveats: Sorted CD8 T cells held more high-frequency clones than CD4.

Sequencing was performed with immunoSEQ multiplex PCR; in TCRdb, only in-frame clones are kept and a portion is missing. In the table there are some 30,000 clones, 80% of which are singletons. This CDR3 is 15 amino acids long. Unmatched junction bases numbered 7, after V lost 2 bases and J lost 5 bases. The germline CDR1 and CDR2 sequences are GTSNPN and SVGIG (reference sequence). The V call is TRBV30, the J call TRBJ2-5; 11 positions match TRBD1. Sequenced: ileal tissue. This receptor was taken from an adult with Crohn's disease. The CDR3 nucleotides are TGTGCCTGGAGTCCCGGACAGGGGGCCAGGGAGACCCAGTACTTC. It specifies CAWSPGQGARETQYF.